One sample yielded the 27 T cell receptor beta chains listed below, sequenced in a study of T cell repertoires in cytomegalovirus infection. Each CDR3 protein gets one entry after TCRdb re-called the reads with MiXCR. In the table there are about 570,000 distinct CDR3 sequences, 40% of which are singletons. These TCRs are of unknown antigen specificity. Source: cultured PBMCs, taken from culture after CMV antigen stimulation. Source of these receptors: a human donor in good health (CMV status not recorded). Some clones in this sample may be carry-over from other donors' samples.

This chain connects TRBV7-6 to TRBJ2-7; 9 positions match TRBD1. Germline trimming cut 5 bases from V and 3 bases from J; bases unmatched to any gene: 8. This CDR3 is built from 15 residues. CDR1 SGHVS and CDR2 FNYEAQ come from the germline V gene. In DNA form, the CDR3 reads TGTGCCAGCAGCGGGGGGACAGGGATAGTCTACGAGCAGTACTTC. Translated, it gives CASSGGTGIVYEQYF.

The chain recombines TRBV7-6 with TRBJ2-2; tentatively, D is TRBD2 (6 bases). Trimming shortened V by 4 bases and J by 4 bases, and 16 bases separated the two germline ends. Germline loops: CDR1 SGHVS, CDR2 FNYEAQ. The CDR3 is made up of 16 amino acids. CDR3 sequence (DNA): TGTGCCAGCAGCTCACCGGAGGGTACGGGCACCGGGGAGCTGTTTTTT. This sequence encodes CASSSPEGTGTGELFF.

This sequence joins TRBV7-8 and TRBJ2-2, with 9 bases identical to TRBD1. Germline CDR1 SGHVS, CDR2 FQNEAQ. The V and J ends lost 6 bases and 3 bases, in that order; junction bases with no gene match: 8. This CDR3 is 16 amino acids long. CDR3 nucleotides: TGTGCCAGCAGAAAACAGGGGGCGGGGGACACCGGGGAGCTGTTTTTT. Protein sequence: CASRKQGAGDTGELFF. Supplemented by reference TRBV7-8 and TRBJ2-2, the full variable domain reads GAGVSQSPRYKVAKRGQDVALRCDPISGHVSLFWYQQALGQGPEFLTYFQNEAQLDKSGLPSDRFFAERPEGSVSTLKIQRTQQEDSAVYLCASRKQGAGDTGELFFGEGSRLTVL.

This chain links TRBV10-2 with TRBJ1-3, with D perhaps matching TRBD1 (5 bases). Trimming removed 6 bases at V and 0 bases at J, with 15 bases between. The CDR3 length is 16 residues. Germline V gives CDR1 WSHSY, CDR2 SAAADI. The DNA for the CDR3 is TGCGCCAGCAGAGGGACCTTTGCCAGCTCTGGAAACACCATATATTTT. Translating it yields CASRGTFASSGNTIYF.

This clonotype was seen ten or more times. This chain uses TRBV7-2 with TRBJ2-7; 8 bases line up with TRBD2. The CDR3 is 16 amino acids. The germline V gene encodes CDR1 SGHTA and CDR2 FQGNSA. Trimming took 1 base from V and 4 from J; bases not matched to a gene: 9. The CDR3 coding sequence is TGTGCCAGCAGCTTAGTTCAGGCGGGAGGAAAATACGAGCAGTACTTC. It translates to CASSLVQAGGKYEQYF.

At least ten counts were recorded for this clonotype. CDR3 protein: CASSFFGTSGVEQYF. The CDR3 DNA follows: TGTGCCAGCAGCTTCTTCGGGACTAGCGGGGTCGAGCAGTACTTC. J is TRBJ2-7 and V is TRBV7-2; TRBD2 agrees at 13 bases. V shed 3 bases, J shed 6 bases, and the junction held 5 bases outside the gene matches. This CDR3 is built from 15 residues. In germline, CDR1 is SGHTA, CDR2 FQGNSA.

The J gene is TRBJ2-3, the V gene TRBV6-5; maybe TRBD2 (6 bases). Trimming removed 10 bases at V and 5 bases at J, with 19 bases between. The CDR3 extends over 14 amino acids. Looked up from germline, CDR1 is MNHEY and CDR2 is SVGAGI. The DNA for the CDR3 is TGTGCCACAAAGGGGAGGTTCAGCGGAGATACGCAGTATTTT. Translation: CATKGRFSGDTQYF.

The chain is built from TRBV28 and TRBJ1-2; no firm D call. The germline V gene has CDR1 MDHEN and CDR2 SYDVKM. The CDR3 consists of 14 residues. The germline V and J ends were trimmed by 3 bases and 6 bases, with 14 bases remaining between them. CDR3 in amino acids: CASSFLGERDGYTF. CDR3 nucleotide sequence: TGTGCCAGCAGTTTCCTCGGGGAGAGAGATGGCTACACCTTC.

This chain links TRBV12-5 with TRBJ2-3, with D hard to call. Germline assignment: CDR1 LGHNT and CDR2 FRNRAP. Trimming cost V 7 bases and J 2 bases, with 7 bases left between them. CDR3 size: 12 residues. The CDR3 region has the DNA TGTGCTAGTGTGTCTAACACAGATACGCAGTATTTT. Its translation is CASVSNTDTQYF.

This clonotype has a handful of counts. The CDR3 DNA reads as TGTGCCAGCAGCCACCGGGGTGGCGACACTGAAGCTTTCTTT. It is translated as CASSHRGGDTEAFF. The chain carries TRBV6-6 and TRBJ1-1; D gene ambiguous. Germline-derived CDR1 and CDR2 are MNHNY and SVGAGI (reference sequence). This CDR3 is built from 14 residues. Between the trimmed V and J ends, which lost 6 bases and 3 bases, there was a span of 14 bases.

The table lists this clonotype with many counts. V and J are TRBV7-9 and TRBJ2-1, with unresolved D. Germline values: CDR1 SEHNR, CDR2 FQNEAQ (reference sequence). Trimming took off 5 bases at V and 7 bases at J, with 18 bases between the two ends. The CDR3 is 15 residues long. The CDR3 DNA sequence: TGTGCCAGCAGCCCTAAGCCACGGATCGGGAATGAGCAGTTCTTC. Encoded protein: CASSPKPRIGNEQFF.

This clonotype occurred a few times. V usage is TRBV12-3 or TRBV12-4 and J usage is TRBJ1-5; perhaps TRBD1 as D (6 bases). This CDR3 spans 14 amino acids. Trimming shortened V by 5 bases and J by 4 bases, and 12 bases separated the two germline ends. Here the CDR3 reads CASSRGARNQPQHF. The CDR3 region has the DNA TGTGCCAGCAGTCGGGGGGCGAGGAATCAGCCCCAGCATTTT.

This chain connects TRBV28 to TRBJ2-5; 9 bases align to TRBD1. Trimming removed 10 bases from V and 2 bases from J; junction bases left unmatched: 11. The CDR3 contains 15 residues. Germline CDR1 MDHEN, CDR2 SYDVKM. CDR3 loop: CATQDPGTGQETQYF. DNA for the CDR3: TGTGCCACCCAGGACCCCGGGACAGGGCAAGAGACCCAGTACTTC.

There are a few counts of this clonotype. V gene TRBV7-8 combines with J gene TRBJ2-5; possible D gene TRBD1, 6 bases. This CDR3 is built from 13 residues. Germline lookup yields CDR1 SGHVS and CDR2 FQNEAQ. Trimming cost V 0 bases and J 12 bases, with 14 bases left between them. In DNA, the CDR3 is TGTGCCAGCAGCTTAGCACAGGGCCCATCTAAGTACTTC. As protein: CASSLAQGPSKYF.

The chain couples TRBV4-1 to TRBJ2-6, with 7 bases matching TRBD1. V trimming: 4 bases; J trimming: 4 bases; junction bases outside the gene matches: 4. This CDR3 has 15 residues. CDR1 and CDR2 from the germline V gene are MGHRA and YSYEKL. The CDR3 loop reads CASSPGQDGANVLTF. The CDR3 nucleotides are TGCGCCAGCAGCCCCGGACAGGACGGGGCCAACGTCCTGACTTTC.

This clonotype was counted between two and nine times. This chain joins TRBV7-9 and TRBJ2-4; a possible D gene is TRBD1 (7 bases). This CDR3 has 14 residues. V was cut by 5 bases and J by 7 bases, with 15 bases left in between. CDR1 and CDR2 (germline): SEHNR, FQNEAQ (reference sequence). CDR3 nucleotides: TGTGCCAGCAGCCAAGATGCAGGGGGGAACATTCAGTACTTC. The encoded protein is CASSQDAGGNIQYF.

The J gene is TRBJ1-1, the V gene TRBV20-1; weak D call: TRBD1 (6 bases). Germline CDR1 DFQATT, CDR2 SNEGSKA (reference sequence). The V gene lost 4 bases and the J gene lost 4 bases, with 13 bases spanning the gap. The CDR3 is 13 residues long. The DNA of the CDR3 is TGCAGTGCTATAATACAGGGCAGCACTGAAGCTTTCTTT. Its protein is CSAIIQGSTEAFF.

The gene calls are TRBV7-2 and TRBJ2-2; D is undetermined. The CDR3 spans 15 residues. V lost 2 bases and J lost 5, with 12 bases in between. The germline V gene has CDR1 SGHTA and CDR2 FQGNSA. The CDR3 loop reads CASSLRLRVTGELFF. Here the CDR3 DNA reads TGTGCCAGCAGCTTAAGGCTAAGGGTTACCGGGGAGCTGTTTTTT.

V and J are TRBV7-8 and TRBJ2-7; TRBD2 might be the D (5 bases). There are 15 residues in the CDR3. Looked up from germline, CDR1 is SGHVS and CDR2 is FQNEAQ. V was trimmed by 5 bases and J by 2 bases, leaving 16 bases between them. CDR3 in amino acids: CASSALRGSAYEQYF. CDR3 nucleotide sequence: TGTGCCAGCAGCGCTCTCCGGGGTAGTGCCTACGAGCAGTACTTC. The whole variable domain, remainder taken from reference TRBV7-8 and TRBJ2-7, is GAGVSQSPRYKVAKRGQDVALRCDPISGHVSLFWYQQALGQGPEFLTYFQNEAQLDKSGLPSDRFFAERPEGSVSTLKIQRTQQEDSAVYLCASSALRGSAYEQYFGPGTRLTVT.

V usage is TRBV27 and J usage is TRBJ2-7; D ambiguous. V was pared by 6 bases and J by 2 bases, with 14 bases between. CDR1 MNHEY and CDR2 SMNVEV come from the germline V gene (reference sequence). There are 14 residues in the CDR3. For the CDR3, the DNA is TGTGCCAGCAGCCCCCGACCGCAACCCTACGAGCAGTACTTC. Protein sequence: CASSPRPQPYEQYF.

This clonotype has a handful of counts. V and J are TRBV7-2 and TRBJ2-5, with TRBD2 matching over 10 bases. Per germline, CDR1 SGHTA and CDR2 FQGNSA. Trimming took 5 bases from V and 0 from J; bases not matched to a gene: 15. The CDR3 is 19 residues long. The CDR3 sequence: CASSQGAGLAPSYQETQYF. The CDR3 DNA follows: TGTGCCAGCAGCCAAGGTGCGGGACTAGCGCCATCTTACCAAGAGACCCAGTACTTC.

The chain carries TRBV28 and TRBJ2-7, with D maybe TRBD1 (6 bases). This CDR3 has 12 amino acids. With 7 bases removed from V and 12 bases from J, the gap between germline ends came to 19 bases. Germline V lookup: CDR1 MDHEN, CDR2 SYDVKM. This CDR3 is CASIRSVGQMYF. CDR3 bases: TGTGCCAGCATCCGCAGCGTAGGACAGATGTACTTC.

CDR3 DNA: TGTGCCAGTCTGGGTCGGATGAGCAATCAGCCCCAGCATTTT. It encodes CASLGRMSNQPQHF. The V call is TRBV19, the J call TRBJ1-5; the D is unclear. CDR3 length equals 14 residues. Germline V lookup: CDR1 LNHDA, CDR2 SQIVND (reference sequence). V gave up 8 bases and J gave up 1 base, with 12 bases separating them.

As to this clonotype: Since a much larger clone is just one base distant, this may be a read error. The CDR3 nucleotides are TGTGCCAGCAGCTATACTATCTACGAGCAGTACTTC. Translating it yields CASSYTIYEQYF. The J gene is TRBJ2-7, the V gene TRBV12-3 or TRBV12-4; D remains unclear. This CDR3 is built from 12 residues. The V end lost 6 bases, the J end lost 3 bases, and 9 bases lay between the germline ends.

This clonotype was seen a handful of times. The chain combines TRBV11-1 with TRBJ2-3, with 11 bases lining up with TRBD2. The CDR3 extends over 15 amino acids. Germline V gene data show CDR1 as SGHAT and CDR2 as FQDESV (reference sequence). The V gene end was trimmed by 8 bases and the J gene end by 2 bases; junction bases not matched to a gene: 6. This CDR3 is CASRDSGGVTDTQYF. CDR3 nucleotide sequence: TGTGCCAGCCGCGATAGCGGGGGGGTCACAGATACGCAGTATTTT. Using reference TRBV11-1 and TRBJ2-3 for the parts outside the CDR3, the full variable domain is EAEVAQSPRYKITEKSQAVAFWCDPISGHATLYWYRQILGQGPELLVQFQDESVVDDSQLPKDRFSAERLKGVDSTLKIQPAELGDSAMYLCASRDSGGVTDTQYFGPGTRLTVL.

This chain joins TRBV4-1 and TRBJ2-3; 8 bases fit TRBD2. The CDR3 consists of 16 residues. The J segment lost 6 bases and the V segment lost 3 bases, leaving 11 bases of the junction unmatched. Germline V gene data show CDR1 as MGHRA and CDR2 as YSYEKL. CDR3 DNA sequence: TGCGCCAGCAGCCAGTTTATGGGACTAGAGGGGGATACGCAGTATTTT. Translation: CASSQFMGLEGDTQYF.

There are a few counts of this clonotype. The chain couples TRBV5-6 to TRBJ1-2; D gene uncertain. The CDR3 runs 13 residues. V gave up 0 bases and J gave up 7 bases, with 10 bases separating them. Looked up from germline, CDR1 is SGHDT and CDR2 is YYEEEE. The CDR3: CASSLAGNVGYTF. The CDR3 region has the DNA TGTGCCAGCAGCTTGGCCGGGAATGTTGGCTACACCTTC.